This T cell receptor (beta chain) was sequenced for a study of regulatory T cells in long-lasting Graves disease. General study results and limits: Only a small sample size was used, which may have cut accuracy.

A note on this clonotype: Antigen unknown.

For TCR beta, libraries came from iRepertoire HTBI primers and Arm-PCR of CDR3 regions. TCRdb recomputed calls from the multiplex PCR reads with MiXCR, one row per CDR3 protein. The sample includes hundreds of thousands of distinct CDR3 sequences, around 15% of them seen just once. This sample's time point: newly diagnosed GD, antithyroid drugs for less than 3 months. PBMCs were the source of the RNA used for TCR sequencing. The patients included were those that came from an endocrinology department in Xi'an, China. The same data also contributed to another study, on T cells in Graves' hyperthyroidism and ophthalmopathy.

The source is a woman in her 30s with Graves disease. This sample comprised peripheral blood mononuclear cells (PBMCs), obtained at new diagnosis, from a patient treated with antithyroid drugs.

CDR3 protein: CASSFSTSGIYNEQFF. As DNA, the CDR3 is TGTGCCAGCAGCTTTTCGACTAGCGGGATCTACAATGAGCAGTTCTTC. This sequence joins TRBV7-9 and TRBJ2-1, with TRBD2 matching over 11 bases. CDR1 SEHNR and CDR2 FQNEAQ come from the germline V gene (reference sequence). This CDR3 contains 16 residues. Trimming at V came to 3 bases and at J to 3 bases, leaving 4 bases not matched to a gene.